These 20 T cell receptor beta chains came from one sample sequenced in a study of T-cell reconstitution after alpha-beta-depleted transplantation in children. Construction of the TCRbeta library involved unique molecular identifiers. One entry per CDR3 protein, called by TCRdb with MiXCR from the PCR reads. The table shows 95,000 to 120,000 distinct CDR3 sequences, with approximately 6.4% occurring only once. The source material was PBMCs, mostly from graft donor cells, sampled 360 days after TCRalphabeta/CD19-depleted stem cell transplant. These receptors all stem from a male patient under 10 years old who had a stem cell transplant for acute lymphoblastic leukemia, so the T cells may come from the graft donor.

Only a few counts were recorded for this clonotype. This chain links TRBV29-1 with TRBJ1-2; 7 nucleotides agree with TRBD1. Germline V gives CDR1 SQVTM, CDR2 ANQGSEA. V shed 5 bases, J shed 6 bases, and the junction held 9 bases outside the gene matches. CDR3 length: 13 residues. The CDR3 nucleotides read TGCAGCGTTACGGTCCAGGGGGGAGATGGCTACACCTTC. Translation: CSVTVQGGDGYTF. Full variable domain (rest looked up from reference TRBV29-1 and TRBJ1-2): SAVISQKPSRDICQRGTSLTIQCQVDSQVTMMFWYRQQPGQSLTLIATANQGSEATYESGFVIDKFPISRPNLTFSTLTVSNMSPEDSSIYLCSVTVQGGDGYTFGSGTRLTVV.

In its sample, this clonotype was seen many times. The chain's CDR3 is CASGLYFPPGQIYEQYF. For the CDR3, the DNA is TGTGCTAGTGGTCTCTACTTCCCTCCGGGACAAATCTACGAGCAGTACTTC. The V gene is TRBV12-5, the J gene TRBJ2-7; D is perhaps TRBD1 (6 bases). Trimming removed 5 bases from V and 3 bases from J, with 23 bases in between. Germline CDR1 and CDR2: LGHNT and FRNRAP. This CDR3 is 17 amino acids long. The entire variable domain, with the rest obtained from reference TRBV12-5 and TRBJ2-7, is as follows: DARVTQTPRHKVTEMGQEVTMRCQPILGHNTVFWYRQTMMQGLELLAYFRNRAPLDDSGMPKDRFSAEMPDATLATLKIQPSEPRDSAVYFCASGLYFPPGQIYEQYFGPGTRLTVT.

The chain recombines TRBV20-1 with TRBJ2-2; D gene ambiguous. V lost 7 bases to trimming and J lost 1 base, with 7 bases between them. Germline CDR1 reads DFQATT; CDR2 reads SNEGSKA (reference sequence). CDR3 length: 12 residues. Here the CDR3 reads CSVGLNTGELFF. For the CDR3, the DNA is TGCAGTGTGGGGTTGAACACCGGGGAGCTGTTTTTT.

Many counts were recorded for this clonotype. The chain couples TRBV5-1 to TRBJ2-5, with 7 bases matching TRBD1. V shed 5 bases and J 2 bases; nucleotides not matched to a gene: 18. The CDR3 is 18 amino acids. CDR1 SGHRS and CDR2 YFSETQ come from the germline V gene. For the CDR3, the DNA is TGCGCCAGCAGAGACCTTGACAGGGAGATCCCCACACAAGAGACCCAGTACTTC. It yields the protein CASRDLDREIPTQETQYF.

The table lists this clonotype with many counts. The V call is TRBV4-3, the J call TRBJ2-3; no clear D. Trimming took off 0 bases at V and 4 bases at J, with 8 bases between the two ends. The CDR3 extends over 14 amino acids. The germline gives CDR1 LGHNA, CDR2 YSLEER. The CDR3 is CASSQEARPDTQYF. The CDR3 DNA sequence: TGCGCCAGCAGCCAAGAGGCCCGGCCAGATACGCAGTATTTT.

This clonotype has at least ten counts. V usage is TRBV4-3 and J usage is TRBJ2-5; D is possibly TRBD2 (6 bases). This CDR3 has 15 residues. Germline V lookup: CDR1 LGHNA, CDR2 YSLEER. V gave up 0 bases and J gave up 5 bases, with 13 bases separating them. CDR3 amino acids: CASSQERAGGETQYF. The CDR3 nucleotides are TGCGCCAGCAGCCAAGAAAGGGCAGGAGGGGAGACCCAGTACTTC.

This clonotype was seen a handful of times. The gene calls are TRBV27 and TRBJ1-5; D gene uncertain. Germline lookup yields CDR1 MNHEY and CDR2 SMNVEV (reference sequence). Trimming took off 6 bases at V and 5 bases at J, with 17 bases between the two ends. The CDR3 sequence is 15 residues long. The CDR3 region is CASRGTPGSDQPQHF. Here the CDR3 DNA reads TGTGCCAGCAGGGGCACGCCGGGGAGCGATCAGCCCCAGCATTTT.

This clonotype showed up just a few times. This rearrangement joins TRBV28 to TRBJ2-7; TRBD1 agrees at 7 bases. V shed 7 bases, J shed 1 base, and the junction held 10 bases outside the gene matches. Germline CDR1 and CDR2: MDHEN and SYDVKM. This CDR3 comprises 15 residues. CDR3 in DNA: TGTGCCAGCAAATTACAGGGGAAAGCGTCCTACGAGCAGTACTTC. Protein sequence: CASKLQGKASYEQYF.

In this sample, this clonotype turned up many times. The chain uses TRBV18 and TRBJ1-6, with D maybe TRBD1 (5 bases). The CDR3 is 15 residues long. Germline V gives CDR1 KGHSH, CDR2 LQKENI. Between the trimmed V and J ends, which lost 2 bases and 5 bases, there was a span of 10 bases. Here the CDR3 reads CASSPMRQHNSPLHF. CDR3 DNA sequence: TGTGCCAGCTCACCAATGCGACAGCATAATTCACCCCTCCACTTT.

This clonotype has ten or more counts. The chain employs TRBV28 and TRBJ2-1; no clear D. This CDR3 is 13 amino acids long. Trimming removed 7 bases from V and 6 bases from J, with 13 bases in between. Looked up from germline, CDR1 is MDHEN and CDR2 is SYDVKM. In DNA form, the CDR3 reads TGTGCCAGCACCCTTTACACGGGCAATGAGCAGTTCTTC. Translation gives CASTLYTGNEQFF.

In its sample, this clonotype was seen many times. CDR3 residues: CASSLRTSRGSPLHF. In DNA, the CDR3 is TGTGCCAGCAGTTTACGGACATCCCGAGGTTCACCCCTCCACTTT. The rearrangement links TRBV12-3 or TRBV12-4 to TRBJ1-6; a possible D gene is TRBD1 (5 bases). With 2 bases removed from V and 9 bases from J, the gap between germline ends came to 14 bases. The CDR3 loop spans 15 amino acids.

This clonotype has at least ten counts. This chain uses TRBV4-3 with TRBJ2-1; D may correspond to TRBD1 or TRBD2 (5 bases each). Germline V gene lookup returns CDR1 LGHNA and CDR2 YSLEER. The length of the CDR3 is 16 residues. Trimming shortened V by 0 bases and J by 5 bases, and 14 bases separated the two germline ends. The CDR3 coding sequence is TGCGCCAGCAGCCAAGAACCCCGACGGGGCCACAATGAGCAGTTCTTC. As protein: CASSQEPRRGHNEQFF.

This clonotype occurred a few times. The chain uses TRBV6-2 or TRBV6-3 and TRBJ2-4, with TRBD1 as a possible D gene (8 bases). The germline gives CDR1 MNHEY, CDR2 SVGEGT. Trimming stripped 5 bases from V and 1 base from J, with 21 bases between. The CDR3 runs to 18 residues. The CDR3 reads CASSLASTGEGAKNIQYF. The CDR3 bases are TGTGCCAGCAGTCTGGCCTCGACAGGGGAGGGGGCCAAAAACATTCAGTACTTC.

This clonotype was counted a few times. The CDR3 loop reads CASSLQRGRAHVEQFF. The CDR3 nucleotides are TGTGCCAGCAGCTTGCAACGCGGGAGGGCCCATGTTGAGCAGTTCTTC. The rearrangement joins TRBV5-6 to TRBJ2-1; TRBD2 matches 9 bases. Germline CDR1 and CDR2: SGHDT and YYEEEE. V was pared by 1 base and J by 9 bases, with 11 bases of the junction left unmatched. CDR3 length: 16 residues.

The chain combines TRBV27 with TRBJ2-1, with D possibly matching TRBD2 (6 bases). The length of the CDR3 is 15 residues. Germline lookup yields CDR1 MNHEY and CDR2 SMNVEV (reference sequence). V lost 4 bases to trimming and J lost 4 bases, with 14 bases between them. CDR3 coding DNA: TGTGCCAGCAGTTCGGGACTCAGGGTGTACAATGAGCAGTTCTTC. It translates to CASSSGLRVYNEQFF.

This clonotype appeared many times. CDR3 DNA: TGTGCCAGCAGCTTGGCTTACCAAGAGACCCAGTACTTC. This codes for CASSLAYQETQYF. The V gene is TRBV7-9, the J gene TRBJ2-5; D ambiguous. Germline CDR1 reads SEHNR; CDR2 reads FQNEAQ (reference sequence). Trimming took off 3 bases at V and 0 bases at J, with 5 bases between the two ends. This CDR3 is 13 amino acids long. Based on the CDR3 plus reference TRBV7-9 and TRBJ2-5, the full variable domain is DTGVSQNPRHKITKRGQNVTFRCDPISEHNRLYWYRQTLGQGPEFLTYFQNEAQLEKSRLLSDRFSAERPKGSFSTLEIQRTEQGDSAMYLCASSLAYQETQYFGPGTRLLVL.

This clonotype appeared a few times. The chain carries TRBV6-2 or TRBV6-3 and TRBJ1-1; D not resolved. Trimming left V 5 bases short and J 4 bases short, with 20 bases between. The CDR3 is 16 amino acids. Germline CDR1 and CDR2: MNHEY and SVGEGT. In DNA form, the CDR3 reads TGTGCCAGCAGTCCAACTTGGACGATCGAGGGCACTGAAGCTTTCTTT. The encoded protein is CASSPTWTIEGTEAFF.

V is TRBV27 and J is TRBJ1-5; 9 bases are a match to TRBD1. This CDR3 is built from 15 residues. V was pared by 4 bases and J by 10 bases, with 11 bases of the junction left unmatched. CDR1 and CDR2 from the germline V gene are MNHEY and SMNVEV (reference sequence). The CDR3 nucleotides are TGTGCCAGCAGTTCGGCAGACAGGGGGGGAAGACCCCAGCATTTT. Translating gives CASSSADRGGRPQHF.

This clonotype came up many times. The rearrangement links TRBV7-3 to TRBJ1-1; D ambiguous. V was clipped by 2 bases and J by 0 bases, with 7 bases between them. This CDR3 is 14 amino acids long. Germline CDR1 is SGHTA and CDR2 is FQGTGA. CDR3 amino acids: CASSLGGVNTEAFF. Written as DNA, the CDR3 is TGTGCCAGCAGCTTAGGCGGAGTGAACACTGAAGCTTTCTTT.

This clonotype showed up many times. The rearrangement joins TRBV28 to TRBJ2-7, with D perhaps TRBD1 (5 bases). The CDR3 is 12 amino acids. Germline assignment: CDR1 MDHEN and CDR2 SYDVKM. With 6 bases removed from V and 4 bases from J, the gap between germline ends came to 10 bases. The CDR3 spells CASRTRGYEQYF. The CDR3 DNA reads TGTGCCAGCAGAACAAGGGGATACGAGCAGTACTTC.